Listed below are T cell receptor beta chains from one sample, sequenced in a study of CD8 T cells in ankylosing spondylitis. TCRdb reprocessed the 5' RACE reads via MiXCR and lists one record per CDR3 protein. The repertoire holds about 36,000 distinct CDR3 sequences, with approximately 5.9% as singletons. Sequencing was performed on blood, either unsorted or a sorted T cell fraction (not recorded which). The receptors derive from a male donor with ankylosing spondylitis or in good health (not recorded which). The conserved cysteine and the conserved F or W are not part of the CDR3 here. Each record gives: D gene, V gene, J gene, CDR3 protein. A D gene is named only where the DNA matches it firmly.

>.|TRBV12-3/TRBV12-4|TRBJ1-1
ASALGGGTEAF
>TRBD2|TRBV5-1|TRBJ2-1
ASSLGGGGSYNEQF
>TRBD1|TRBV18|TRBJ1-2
ASSPGAGGDYGYT
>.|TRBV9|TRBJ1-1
ASSVSGSNSEAF
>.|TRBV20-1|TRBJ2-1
SARPRGTVGNEQF
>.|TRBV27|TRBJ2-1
ASTYGASAYNEQF
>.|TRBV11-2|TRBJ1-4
ASSLGWSGTNEKLF
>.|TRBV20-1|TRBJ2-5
SAGRGGRETQY
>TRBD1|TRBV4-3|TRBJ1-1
ASSQSPTGRTEAF
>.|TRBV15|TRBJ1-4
ATGARAATNEKLF
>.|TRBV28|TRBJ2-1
ASGAGYNEQF
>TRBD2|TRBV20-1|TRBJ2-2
FATRTSGRTGELF
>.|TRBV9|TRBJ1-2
ASSAQGSHYGYT
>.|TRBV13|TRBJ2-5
ASSPARASNQETQY
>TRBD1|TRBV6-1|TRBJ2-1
ASTTGGSYSEQF
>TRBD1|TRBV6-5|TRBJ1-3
ASSRSTGGWGNTIY
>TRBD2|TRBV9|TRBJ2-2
ASSAGGDPGELF
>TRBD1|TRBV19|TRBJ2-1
ASSSLTGTSSYNEQF
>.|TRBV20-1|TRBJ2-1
SARDSGNSYNEQF
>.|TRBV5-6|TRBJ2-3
ASSLGGGPADTQY
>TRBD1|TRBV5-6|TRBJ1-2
ASSSLSGQPYGYT
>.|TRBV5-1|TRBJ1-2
ASSLDLGEYGYT
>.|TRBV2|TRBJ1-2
ASSGSSTGIYGYT
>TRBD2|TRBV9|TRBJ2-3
ASSLWGGSSTDTQY
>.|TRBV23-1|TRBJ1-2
ASSPPEVGNYGYT
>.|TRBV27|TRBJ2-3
ASSLFATDTQY
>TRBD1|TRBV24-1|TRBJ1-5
ATSDGTGDQPQH
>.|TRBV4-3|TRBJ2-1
ASSQDKGRVGNEQF
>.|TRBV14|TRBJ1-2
ASSQEHSYGYT
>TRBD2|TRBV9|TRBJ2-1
ASSVGGRAVNEQF
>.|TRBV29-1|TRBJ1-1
SAEARLTNTEAF
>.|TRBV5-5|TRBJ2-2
ASSLASGTQTGELF
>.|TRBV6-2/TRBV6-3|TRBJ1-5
ASRRGHQPQH
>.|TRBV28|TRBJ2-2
ASSLAEGGELF
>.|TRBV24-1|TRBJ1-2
ATSDFSYGYT
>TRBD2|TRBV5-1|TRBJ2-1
ASSFVFGGTSGGDEQF
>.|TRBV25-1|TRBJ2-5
ASSELGETQY
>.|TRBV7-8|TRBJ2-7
ASSYHESRMY
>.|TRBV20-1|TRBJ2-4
SASQGRNIQY
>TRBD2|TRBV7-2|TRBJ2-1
ASSFSGTSTLNEQF
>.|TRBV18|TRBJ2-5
ASSPVQASETQY
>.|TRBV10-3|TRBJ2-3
AISVGGEGTDTQY
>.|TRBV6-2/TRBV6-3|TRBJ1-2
ASRGSQGNYGYT
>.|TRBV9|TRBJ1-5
ASSVDNDSNQPQH
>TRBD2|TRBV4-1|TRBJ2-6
ASSQTGTTPGANVLT
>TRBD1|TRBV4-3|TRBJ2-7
ASSHRQGKRYEQY
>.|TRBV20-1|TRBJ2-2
SAVGAPRELF
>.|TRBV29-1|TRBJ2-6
SVDSGANVLT
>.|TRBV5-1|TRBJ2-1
ASSLIGSYNEQF
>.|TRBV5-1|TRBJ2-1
ASSLEEAYNEQF
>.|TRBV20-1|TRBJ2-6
SARARHLSLGANVLT
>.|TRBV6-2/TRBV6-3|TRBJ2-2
ASDRTGNTGELF
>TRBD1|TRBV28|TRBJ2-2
TSSSPHRTGIRELF
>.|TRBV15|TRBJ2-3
ATSREQGRTDTQY
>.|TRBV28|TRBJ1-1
ASSPRPFAEAF
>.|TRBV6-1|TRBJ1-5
ASSEVGAGQPQH
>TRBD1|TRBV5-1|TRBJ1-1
ASSPSGQGNTEAF